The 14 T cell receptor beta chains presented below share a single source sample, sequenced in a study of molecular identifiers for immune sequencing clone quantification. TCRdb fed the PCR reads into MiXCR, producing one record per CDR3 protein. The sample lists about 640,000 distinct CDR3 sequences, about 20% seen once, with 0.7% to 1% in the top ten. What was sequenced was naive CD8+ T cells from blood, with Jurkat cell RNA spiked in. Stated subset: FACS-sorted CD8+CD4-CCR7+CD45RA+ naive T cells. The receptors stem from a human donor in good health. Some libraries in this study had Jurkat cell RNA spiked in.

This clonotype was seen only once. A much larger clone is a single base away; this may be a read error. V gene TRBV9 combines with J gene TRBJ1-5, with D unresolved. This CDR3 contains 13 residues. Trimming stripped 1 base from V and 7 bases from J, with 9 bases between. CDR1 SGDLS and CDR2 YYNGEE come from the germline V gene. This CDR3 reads CASSVTFDQPQHF. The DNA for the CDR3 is TGTGCCAGCAGCGTAACGTTCGACCAGCCCCAGCATTTT.

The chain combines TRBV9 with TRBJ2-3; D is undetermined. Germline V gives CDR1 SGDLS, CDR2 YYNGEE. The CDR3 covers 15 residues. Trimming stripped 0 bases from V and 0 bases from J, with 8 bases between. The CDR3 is CASSVAAQSTDTQYF. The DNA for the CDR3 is TGTGCCAGCAGCGTAGCAGCCCAGAGCACAGATACGCAGTATTTT.

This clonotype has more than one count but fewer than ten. The CDR3, as DNA: TGTGCCAGCAGTGGGGTACCGGCTGGTGAAACCGGGGAGCTGTTTTTT. Translated, it gives CASSGVPAGETGELFF. The V and J genes are TRBV5-4 and TRBJ2-2; D is undetermined. Germline V gene sequence: CDR1 SGHNT, CDR2 YYREEE (reference sequence). The V end lost 5 bases, the J end lost 5 bases, and 19 bases lay between the germline ends. There are 16 residues in the CDR3.

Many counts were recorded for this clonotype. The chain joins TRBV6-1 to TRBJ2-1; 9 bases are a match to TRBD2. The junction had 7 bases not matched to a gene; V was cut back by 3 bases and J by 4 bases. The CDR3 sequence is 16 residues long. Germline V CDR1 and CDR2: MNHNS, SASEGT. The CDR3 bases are TGTGCCAGCAGTGATTATAGCGGGGGAAATTACAATGAGCAGTTCTTC. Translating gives CASSDYSGGNYNEQFF.

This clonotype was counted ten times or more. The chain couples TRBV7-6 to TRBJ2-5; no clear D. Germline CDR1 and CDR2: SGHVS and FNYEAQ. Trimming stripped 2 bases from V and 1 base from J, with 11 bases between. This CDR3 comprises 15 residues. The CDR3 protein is CASSLYNELQETQYF. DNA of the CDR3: TGTGCCAGCAGCTTATATAATGAACTCCAAGAGACCCAGTACTTC.

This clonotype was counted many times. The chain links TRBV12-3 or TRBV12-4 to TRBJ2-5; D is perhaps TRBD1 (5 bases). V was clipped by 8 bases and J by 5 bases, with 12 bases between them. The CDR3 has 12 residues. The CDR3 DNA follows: TGTGCCAGCGAGACTTCAGGGGAGACCCAGTACTTC. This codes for CASETSGETQYF.

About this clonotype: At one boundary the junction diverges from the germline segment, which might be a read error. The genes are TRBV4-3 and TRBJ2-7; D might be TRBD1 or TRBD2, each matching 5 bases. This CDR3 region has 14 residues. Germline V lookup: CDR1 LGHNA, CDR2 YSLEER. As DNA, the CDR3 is TGCGCCAGCATCCAAGACTGGGGGACCTACGAGCAGTACTTC. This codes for CASIQDWGTYEQYF.

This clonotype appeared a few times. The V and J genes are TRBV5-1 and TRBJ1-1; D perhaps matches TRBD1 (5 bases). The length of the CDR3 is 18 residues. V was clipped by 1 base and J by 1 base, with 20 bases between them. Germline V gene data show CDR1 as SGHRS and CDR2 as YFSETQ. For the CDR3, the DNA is TGCGCCAGCAGCTTGCCACAAGGAGGGGAGTACGGGAACACTGAAGCTTTCTTT. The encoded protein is CASSLPQGGEYGNTEAFF.

The CDR3 DNA reads TGTGCCACAGGACAGGGCTACGAGCAGTACTTC. It codes for CATGQGYEQYF. V gene TRBV6-5 combines with J gene TRBJ2-7; 8 nucleotides match TRBD1. This CDR3 comprises 11 residues. CDR1 MNHEY and CDR2 SVGAGI come from the germline V gene. V dropped 10 bases and J dropped 3; count of bases not matched to a gene: 2.

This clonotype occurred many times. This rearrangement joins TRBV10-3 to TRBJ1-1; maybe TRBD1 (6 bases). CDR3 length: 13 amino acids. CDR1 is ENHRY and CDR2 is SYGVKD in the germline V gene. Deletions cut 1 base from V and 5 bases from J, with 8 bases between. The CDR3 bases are TGTGCCATCAGTGAGTTAGGGGGTACTGAAGCTTTCTTT. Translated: CAISELGGTEAFF.

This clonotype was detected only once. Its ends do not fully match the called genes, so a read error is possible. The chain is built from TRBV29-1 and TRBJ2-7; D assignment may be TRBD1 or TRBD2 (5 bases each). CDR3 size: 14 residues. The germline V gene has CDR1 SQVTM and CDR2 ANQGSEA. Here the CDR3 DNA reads TGCAGAGCTATCACCGGGACGAGGATCTACAAGCAGTACTTC. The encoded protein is CRAITGTRIYKQYF.

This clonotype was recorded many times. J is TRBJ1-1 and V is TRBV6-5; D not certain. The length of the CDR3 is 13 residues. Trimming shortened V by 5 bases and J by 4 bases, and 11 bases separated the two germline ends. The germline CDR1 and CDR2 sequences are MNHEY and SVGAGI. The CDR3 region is CASSGLGSTEAFF. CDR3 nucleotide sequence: TGTGCCAGCAGTGGGTTAGGAAGCACTGAAGCTTTCTTT.

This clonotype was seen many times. Here the CDR3 reads CASSYPRLSAGGNQPQHF. In DNA, the CDR3 is TGTGCCAGCAGTTACCCCCGGCTCAGCGCGGGCGGAAATCAGCCCCAGCATTTT. The rearrangement links TRBV6-6 to TRBJ1-5; D ambiguous. CDR3 size: 18 residues. V lost 2 bases and J lost 4, with 21 bases in between. From germline, CDR1 is MNHNY and CDR2 SVGAGI (reference sequence).

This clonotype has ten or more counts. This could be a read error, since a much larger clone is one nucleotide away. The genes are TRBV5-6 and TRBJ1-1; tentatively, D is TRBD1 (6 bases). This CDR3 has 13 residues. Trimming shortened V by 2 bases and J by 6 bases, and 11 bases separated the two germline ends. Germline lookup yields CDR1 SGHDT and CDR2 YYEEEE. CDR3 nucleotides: TGTGCCAGCAGCTTAGGGGGGGGCGCTGAAGCTTTCTTT. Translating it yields CASSLGGGAEAFF. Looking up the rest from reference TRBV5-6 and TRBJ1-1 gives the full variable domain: DAGVTQSPTHLIKTRGQQVTLRCSPKSGHDTVSWYQQALGQGPQFIFQYYEEEERQRGNFPDRFSGHQFPNYSSELNVNALLLGDSALYLCASSLGGGAEAFFGQGTRLTVV.